The 8 T cell receptor beta chains in this list originate from one sample, sequenced in a study of T cell responses to AZD1222 COVID-19 vaccine. Profiling relied on immunoSEQ multiplex PCR, and the TCRdb table lists in-frame clones only, not all of them. The sample consists of approximately 160,000 clones, 85% to 95% of them appearing once. Specimen: peripheral blood, collected on day 0 of AZD1222 vaccination. The origin of the receptors is an adult in good health.

The chain recombines TRBV7-9 with TRBJ1-6; D unclear. The CDR3 has 15 residues. From germline, CDR1 is SEHNR and CDR2 FQNEAQ (reference sequence). The V and J ends lost 5 bases and 3 bases respectively, with 11 bases between them. DNA for the CDR3: TGTGCCAGCAGCCCAGAGGCAGTCTATAATTCACCCCTCCACTTT. Protein sequence: CASSPEAVYNSPLHF.

The chain joins TRBV10-3 to TRBJ1-3; 8 positions agree with TRBD1. Germline V gene lookup returns CDR1 ENHRY and CDR2 SYGVKD. V was pared by 2 bases and J by 1 base, with 1 base of the junction left unmatched. CDR3 length equals 15 residues. CDR3 region: CAISETGGSGNTIYF. The CDR3 DNA sequence: TGTGCCATCAGTGAGACAGGGGGGTCTGGAAACACCATATATTTT.

The chain joins TRBV6-2 or TRBV6-3 to TRBJ1-6, with a possible D match to TRBD1 (5 bases). Trimming removed 6 bases at V and 0 bases at J, with 12 bases between. The CDR3 loop spans 16 amino acids. CDR1 and CDR2 from the germline V gene are MNHEY and SVGEGT. The CDR3 is CASSHRQSSYNSPLHF. The DNA for the CDR3 is TGTGCCAGCAGCCACCGACAGAGCTCCTATAATTCACCCCTCCACTTT.

The chain carries TRBV9 and TRBJ2-1; 14 bases are shared with TRBD2. CDR1 is SGDLS, CDR2 YYNGEE, per germline. V was clipped by 4 bases and J by 5 bases; unmatched bases: 5. The CDR3 is 16 amino acids. The CDR3 region has the DNA TGTGCCAGCAGCACCCGGACTAGCGGGGGGAACAATGAGCAGTTCTTC. Translating gives CASSTRTSGGNNEQFF. The full variable domain, its missing parts supplied by reference TRBV9 and TRBJ2-1, is DSGVTQTPKHLITATGQRVTLRCSPRSGDLSVYWYQQSLDQGLQFLIQYYNGEERAKGNILERFSAQQFPDLHSELNLSSLELGDSALYFCASSTRTSGGNNEQFFGPGTRLTVL.

J is TRBJ1-2 and V is TRBV6-5; the D is unclear. This CDR3 is 14 amino acids long. CDR1 MNHEY and CDR2 SVGAGI come from the germline V gene. Trimming stripped 0 bases from V and 6 bases from J, with 11 bases between. The CDR3 bases are TGTGCCAGCAGTTACTCGGAGGGAAAAGATGGCTACACCTTC. It codes for CASSYSEGKDGYTF.

The gene calls are TRBV3-1 (or the pseudogene TRBV3-2) and TRBJ2-3; tentatively, D is TRBD2 (5 bases). Germline CDR1 reads LGHDT; CDR2 reads YNNKEL (reference sequence). V was trimmed by 6 bases and J by 1 base, leaving 11 bases between them. The CDR3 has 14 residues. CDR3 nucleotide sequence: TGTGCCAGCAGTTCGGGATCCCGCACAGATACGCAGTATTTT. Translated: CASSSGSRTDTQYF.

This sequence joins TRBV19 and TRBJ1-3; D remains unclear. The CDR3 runs to 13 residues. The germline CDR1 and CDR2 sequences are LNHDA and SQIVND (reference sequence). Trimming shortened V by 6 bases and J by 0 bases, and 6 bases separated the two germline ends. CDR3 bases: TGTGCCAGTAGGAAAGACTCTGGAAACACCATATATTTT. Encoded protein: CASRKDSGNTIYF.

The chain employs TRBV11-2 and TRBJ1-1, with TRBD1 identical over 7 bases. Germline lookup yields CDR1 SGHAT and CDR2 FQNNGV. CDR3 size: 15 residues. Trimming removed 4 bases from V and 1 base from J; junction bases left unmatched: 6. CDR3 nucleotide sequence: TGTGCCAGCAGCTCAGGGGGGTCGGGGAACACTGAAGCTTTCTTT. Amino acid sequence: CASSSGGSGNTEAFF.